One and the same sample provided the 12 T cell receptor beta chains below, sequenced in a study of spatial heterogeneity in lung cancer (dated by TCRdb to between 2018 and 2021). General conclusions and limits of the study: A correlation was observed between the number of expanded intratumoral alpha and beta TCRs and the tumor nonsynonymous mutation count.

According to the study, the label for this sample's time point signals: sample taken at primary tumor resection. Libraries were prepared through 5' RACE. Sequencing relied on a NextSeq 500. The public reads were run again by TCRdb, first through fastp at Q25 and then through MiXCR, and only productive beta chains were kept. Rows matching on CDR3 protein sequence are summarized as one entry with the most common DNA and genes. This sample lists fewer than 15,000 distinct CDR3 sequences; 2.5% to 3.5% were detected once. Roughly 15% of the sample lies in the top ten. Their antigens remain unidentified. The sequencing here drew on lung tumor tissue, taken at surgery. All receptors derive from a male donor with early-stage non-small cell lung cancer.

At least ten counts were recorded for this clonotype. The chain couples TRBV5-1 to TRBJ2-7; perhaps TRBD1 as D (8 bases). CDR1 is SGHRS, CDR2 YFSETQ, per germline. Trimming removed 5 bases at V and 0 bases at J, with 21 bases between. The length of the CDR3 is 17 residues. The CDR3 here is CASRQGGLGTASYEQYF. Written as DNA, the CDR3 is TGCGCCAGCAGACAGGGGGGGCTGGGGACGGCCTCCTACGAGCAGTACTTC. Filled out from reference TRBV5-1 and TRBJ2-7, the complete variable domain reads KAGVTQTPRYLIKTRGQQVTLSCSPISGHRSVSWYQQTPGQGLQFLFEYFSETQRNKGNFPGRFSGRQFSNSRSEMNVSTLELGDSALYLCASRQGGLGTASYEQYFGPGTRLTVT.

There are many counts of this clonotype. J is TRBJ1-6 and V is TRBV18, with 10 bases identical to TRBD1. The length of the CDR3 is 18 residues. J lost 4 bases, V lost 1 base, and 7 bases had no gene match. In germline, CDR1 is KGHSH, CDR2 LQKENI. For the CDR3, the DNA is TGTGCCAGCTCACCACGTTTGACAGGGGGCCTATATAATTCACCCCTCCACTTT. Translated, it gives CASSPRLTGGLYNSPLHF.

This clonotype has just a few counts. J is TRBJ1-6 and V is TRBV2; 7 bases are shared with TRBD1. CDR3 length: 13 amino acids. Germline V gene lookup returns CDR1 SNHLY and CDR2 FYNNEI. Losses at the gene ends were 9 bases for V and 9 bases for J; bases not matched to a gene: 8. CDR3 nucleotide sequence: TGTGCCAGAGGTACAGGGGCGGGTTCACCCCTCCACTTT. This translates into CARGTGAGSPLHF.

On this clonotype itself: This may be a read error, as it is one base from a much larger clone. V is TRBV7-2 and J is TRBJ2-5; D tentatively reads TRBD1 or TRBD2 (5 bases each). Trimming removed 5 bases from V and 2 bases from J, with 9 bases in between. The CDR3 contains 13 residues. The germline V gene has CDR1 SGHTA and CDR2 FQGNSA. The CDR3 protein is CASSRGRQETQYF. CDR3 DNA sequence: TGTGCCAGCAGCCGGGGCAGGCAAGAGACCCAGTACTTC.

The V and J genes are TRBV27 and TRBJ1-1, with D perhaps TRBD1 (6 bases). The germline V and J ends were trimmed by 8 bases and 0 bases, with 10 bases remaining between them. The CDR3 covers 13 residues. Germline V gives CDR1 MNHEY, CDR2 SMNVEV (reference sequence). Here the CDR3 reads CASWTVMNTEAFF. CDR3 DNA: TGTGCCAGCTGGACAGTTATGAACACTGAAGCTTTCTTT.

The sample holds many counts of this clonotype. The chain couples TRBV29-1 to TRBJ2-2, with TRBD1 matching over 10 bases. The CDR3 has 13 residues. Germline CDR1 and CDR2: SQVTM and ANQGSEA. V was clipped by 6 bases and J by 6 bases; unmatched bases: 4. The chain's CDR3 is CSVRTGGSGELFF. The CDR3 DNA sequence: TGCAGCGTCCGGACAGGGGGGTCCGGGGAGCTGTTTTTT.

Written as DNA, the CDR3 is TGTGCCAGCAGTTTAGAATATGTTGAAGCTTTCTTT. Its translation is CASSLEYVEAFF. The V and J genes are TRBV12-3 or TRBV12-4 and TRBJ1-1; D gene ambiguous. This CDR3 is 12 amino acids long. Trimming removed 1 base from V and 7 bases from J, with 7 bases in between.

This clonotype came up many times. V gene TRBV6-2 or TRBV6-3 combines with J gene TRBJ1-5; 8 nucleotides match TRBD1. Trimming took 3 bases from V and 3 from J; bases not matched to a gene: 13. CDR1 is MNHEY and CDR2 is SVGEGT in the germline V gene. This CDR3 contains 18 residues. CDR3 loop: CASSYGQDRALYNQPQHF. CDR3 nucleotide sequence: TGTGCCAGCAGTTATGGTCAGGACAGGGCGCTTTACAATCAGCCCCAGCATTTT.

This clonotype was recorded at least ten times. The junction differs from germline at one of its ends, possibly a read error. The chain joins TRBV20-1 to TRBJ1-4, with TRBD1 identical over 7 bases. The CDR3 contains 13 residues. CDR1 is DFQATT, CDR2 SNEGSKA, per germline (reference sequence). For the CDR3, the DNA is TGCAGTGCTCGAGACAGGGATAATGAAAAACTGTTTTTT. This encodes CSARDRDNEKLFF.

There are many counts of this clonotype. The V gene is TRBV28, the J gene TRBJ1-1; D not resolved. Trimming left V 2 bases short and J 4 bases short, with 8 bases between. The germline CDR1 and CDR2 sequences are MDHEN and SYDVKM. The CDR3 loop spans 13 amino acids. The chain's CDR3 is CASSLAHSTEAFF. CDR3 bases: TGTGCCAGCAGTTTAGCTCATAGCACTGAAGCTTTCTTT.

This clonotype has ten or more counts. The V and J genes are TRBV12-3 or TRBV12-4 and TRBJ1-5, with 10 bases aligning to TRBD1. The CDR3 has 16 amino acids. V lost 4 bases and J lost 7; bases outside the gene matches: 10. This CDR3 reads CASSSLGTGVNQPQHF. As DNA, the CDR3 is TGTGCCAGCAGTTCCCTCGGGACAGGGGTAAACCAGCCCCAGCATTTT.

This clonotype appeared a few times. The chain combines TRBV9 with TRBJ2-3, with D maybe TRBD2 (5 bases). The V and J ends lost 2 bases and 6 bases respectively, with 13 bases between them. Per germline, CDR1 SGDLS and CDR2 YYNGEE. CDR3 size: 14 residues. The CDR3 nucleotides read TGTGCCAGCAGCGTCGACCTAGCTGGTGATACGCAGTATTTT. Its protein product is CASSVDLAGDTQYF.